This T cell receptor (beta chain) was retrieved from a study of monozygotic twins with inflammatory bowel disease (dated by TCRdb to the late 2010s). A note on the overall study: The full study comprised 30 or so monozygotic twin pairs: nine German pairs (four IBD-concordant, five IBD-discordant) and 19 IBD-discordant Danish pairs. Each individual had, on average, about 151 000 unique TCRalpha sequences and 181 000 unique TCRbeta sequences available for analysis. Disease-associated traits were sought mainly through comparisons between IBD patients and their genetically identical healthy co-twins within discordant pairs. The full study reports these points: Differing immunosuppressive treatments among patients may have added background noise and inter-individual variability to the repertoires. TCRbeta repertoire diversity, by inverse Simpson index, was decreased in IBD patients compared with their healthy co-twins. No difference in repertoire similarity was observed between concordant and discordant twins, possibly owing to limited statistical power. Distinction between different T cell subtypes could not be achieved in the analysis. The results gave no support for a single strong signal or clonotype linked to IBD. Compared with healthy twins, IBD patients shared fewer clonotypes with other individuals, and the difference was most pronounced in patients with signs of disease activity.

Libraries were prepared through 5' RACE. The input for every TCR library was 3,500 to 4,000 ng of total RNA. For each sample, cDNA was synthesized in eight separate reactions using SMARTScribe reverse transcriptase. Unique molecular identifiers containing a 6-nucleotide sample barcode were introduced through template switching during cDNA synthesis. TCRalpha and TCRbeta cDNA was amplified by two nested PCRs of approximately 16 and 10 cycles, with bead purification after each PCR. Before amplification, the cDNA was both treated with uracil DNA-glycosylase and purified with the QIAquick PCR purification kit. In the second PCR, Illumina TruSeq-compatible adapters and sample-specific barcodes were added. Library quality and concentration were checked on TapeStation and Qubit, and libraries were pooled at about 4.9 ng each. Sequencing of pooled libraries was carried out on an Illumina HiSeq2500 single-index Rapid Run using 2 x 100 bp reads and custom sequencing primers. For the original study's pipeline: MiGEC version 1.2.6 was used for UMI-based consensus assembly to correct PCR and sequencing errors. MiXCR version 2.1.1 handled V(D)J alignment, clonotype assembly and CDR3 extraction. Normalisation of gene usage, clonotype sharing and MAIT/NKT TCR abundance was achieved by analysing the top 1000, 10 000 and 20 000 clonotypes per sample. Diversity was computed as the inverse Simpson index with the vegan R package after downsampling to 27 000 UMIs. Paired Mann-Whitney U tests were applied to discordant twin pairs, and Benjamini-Hochberg correction was used for multiple testing. Each entry corresponds to one CDR3 protein sequence from reads that TCRdb reprocessed, and DNA is not given. The V and J calls reflect TCRdb's pipeline rather than the authors' work. The sample's records list over 200,000 distinct CDR3 sequences. In total, the top ten clones hold about 8% of the sample.

In the case of this clonotype: The antigen it recognizes is unknown.

An approximately 2.3 ml peripheral blood sample was drawn into PAXgene tubes per donor and stored at -80°C. Total RNA was isolated from whole blood with the PAXgene blood miRNA kit on an automated QIAcube, without T cell sorting. Peripheral blood from monozygotic twin pairs, either concordant or discordant for inflammatory bowel disease, underwent deep TCRalpha and TCRbeta repertoire profiling that used unique molecular barcoding. Smoking habits were recorded for all twin pairs, and individuals were classified as current, former or never smokers. From the cysteine up to the phenylalanine, the CDR3 has a length of 14 residues. A DNA sequence was not provided. Sequences SGHVS (CDR1) and FQNEAQ (CDR2) are obtained from the germline V gene.

The sequenced material came from blood. The TCR sequence derives from a human donor with ulcerative colitis or Crohn's disease, or a healthy co-twin of an affected twin (not recorded which). The chain employs TRBV7-8 and TRBJ1-1; TCRdb names TRBD1, which stays unverified in the absence of DNA. For the CDR3, the sequence is CASNPTGGNTEAFF.